This T cell receptor beta chain is drawn from a study of tumor-infiltrating lymphocytes in primary liver carcinoma. Priming with a constant-region primer yielded TCR beta cDNA from about 510 ng total RNA. Construction of TCR beta libraries relied on three successive nested multiplex PCR rounds employing slightly modified ARM-PCR. TRBV1-TRBV30 forward primers paired with a C-beta reverse primer were used in the first two PCR rounds, which ran 9 to 10 cycles each. TCRdb reprocessed the multiplex PCR reads via MiXCR and lists one record per CDR3 protein. This table has approximately 73,000 distinct CDR3 sequences, about 64% appearing once. The table lists this clonotype with many counts. The CDR3 contains 12 residues. Germline CDR1 DFQATT, CDR2 SNEGSKA (reference sequence). The V end lost 3 bases, the J end lost 1 base, and 5 bases lay between the germline ends. The source material, about 18-31 mg of unsorted bulk tissue, was used to co-extract RNA and DNA. With chronic HBV infection, the patients were also treatment-naive.

This clonotype originated in a woman aged 60-70 years with primary liver carcinoma and hepatitis B virus infection. The chain has TRBV20-1 and TRBJ2-3; D is ambiguous. The specimen sequenced was liver tumor tissue from sampling region 4. Subset described: tumor region T4, right-lateral pole. The CDR3 region has the DNA TGCAGTGCTAGTGCGGGCACAGATACGCAGTATTTT. Translated, it gives CSASAGTDTQYF.